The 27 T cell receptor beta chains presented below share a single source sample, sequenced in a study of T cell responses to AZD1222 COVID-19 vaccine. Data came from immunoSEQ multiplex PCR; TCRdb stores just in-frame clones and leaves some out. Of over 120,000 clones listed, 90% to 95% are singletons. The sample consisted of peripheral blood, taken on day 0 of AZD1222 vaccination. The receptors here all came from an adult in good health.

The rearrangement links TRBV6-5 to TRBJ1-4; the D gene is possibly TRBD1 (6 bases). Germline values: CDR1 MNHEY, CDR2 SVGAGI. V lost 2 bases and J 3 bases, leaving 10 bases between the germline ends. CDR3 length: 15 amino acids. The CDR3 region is CASSYRGGPNEKLFF. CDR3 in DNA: TGTGCCAGCAGTTACAGGGGGGGACCTAATGAAAAACTGTTTTTT.

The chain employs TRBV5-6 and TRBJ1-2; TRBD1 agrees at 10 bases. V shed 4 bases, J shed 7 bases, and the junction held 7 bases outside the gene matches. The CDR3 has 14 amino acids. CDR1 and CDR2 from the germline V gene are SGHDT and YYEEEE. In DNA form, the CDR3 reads TGTGCCAGCAGCCAGGGACAGGGGCAACTTGGCTACACCTTC. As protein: CASSQGQGQLGYTF.

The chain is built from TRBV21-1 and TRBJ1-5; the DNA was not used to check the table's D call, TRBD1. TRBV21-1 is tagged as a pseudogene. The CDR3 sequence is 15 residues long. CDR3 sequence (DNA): TGTGCCAGCAGCAGAGGCACAGGGGAGGAACAGCCCCAGCATTTT. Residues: CASSRGTGEEQPQHF.

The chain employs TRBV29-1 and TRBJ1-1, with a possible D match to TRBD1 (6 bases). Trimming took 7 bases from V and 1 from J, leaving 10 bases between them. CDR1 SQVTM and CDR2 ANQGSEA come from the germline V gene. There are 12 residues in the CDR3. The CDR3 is CSAGQPNTEAFF. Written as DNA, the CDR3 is TGCAGCGCAGGACAGCCGAACACTGAAGCTTTCTTT.

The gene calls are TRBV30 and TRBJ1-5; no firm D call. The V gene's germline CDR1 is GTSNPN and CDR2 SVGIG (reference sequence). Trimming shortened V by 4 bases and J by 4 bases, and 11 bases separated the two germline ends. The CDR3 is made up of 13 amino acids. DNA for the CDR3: TGTGCCTGGACTGGGGAAACTAATCAGCCCCAGCATTTT. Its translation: CAWTGETNQPQHF.

CDR3 in DNA: TGTGCCAGCAGCTTACTGCGATACACCTTC. Amino acids: CASSLLRYTF. The chain joins TRBV7-6 to TRBJ1-2, with unresolved D. Germline V CDR1 and CDR2: SGHVS, FNYEAQ. The CDR3 sequence is 10 residues long. V was pared by 2 bases and J by 11 bases, with 6 bases between. The variable domain in full, completed from reference TRBV7-6 and TRBJ1-2, reads GAGVSQSPRYKVTKRGQDVALRCDPISGHVSLYWYRQALGQGPEFLTYFNYEAQQDKSGLPNDRFSAERPEGSISTLTIQRTEQRDSAMYRCASSLLRYTFGSGTRLTVV.

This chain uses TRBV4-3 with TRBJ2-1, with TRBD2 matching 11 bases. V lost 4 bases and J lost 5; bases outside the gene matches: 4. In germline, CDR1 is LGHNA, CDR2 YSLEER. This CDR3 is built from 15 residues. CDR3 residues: CASSRGTSGNNEQFF. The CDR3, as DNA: TGCGCCAGCAGCCGGGGGACTAGCGGTAACAATGAGCAGTTCTTC.

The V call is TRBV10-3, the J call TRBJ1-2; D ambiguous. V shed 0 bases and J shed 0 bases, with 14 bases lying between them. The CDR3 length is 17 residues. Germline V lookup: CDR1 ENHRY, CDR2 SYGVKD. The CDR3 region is CAISESNWASSNYGYTF. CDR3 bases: TGTGCCATCAGTGAGTCGAATTGGGCAAGCTCTAACTATGGCTACACCTTC.

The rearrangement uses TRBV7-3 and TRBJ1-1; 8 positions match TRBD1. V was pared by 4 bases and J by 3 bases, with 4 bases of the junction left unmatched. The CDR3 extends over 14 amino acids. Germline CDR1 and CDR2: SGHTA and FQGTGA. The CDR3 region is CASSSTGGYTEAFF. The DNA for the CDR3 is TGTGCCAGCAGCTCAACAGGGGGATACACTGAAGCTTTCTTT.

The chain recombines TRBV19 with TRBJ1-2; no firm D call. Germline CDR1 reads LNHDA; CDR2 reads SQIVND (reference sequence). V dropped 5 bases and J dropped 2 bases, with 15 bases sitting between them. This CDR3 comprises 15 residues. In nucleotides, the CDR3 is TGTGCCAGTAGTTACGCCCCCACGAGGAACTATGGCTACACCTTC. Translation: CASSYAPTRNYGYTF.

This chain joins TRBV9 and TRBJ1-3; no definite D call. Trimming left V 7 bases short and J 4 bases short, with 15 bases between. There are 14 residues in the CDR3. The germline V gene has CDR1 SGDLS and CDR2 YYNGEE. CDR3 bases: TGTGCCAGCGGACGGGGATCGGAAGGAAACACCATATATTTT. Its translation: CASGRGSEGNTIYF.

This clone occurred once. The CDR3 reads CASSWGDREDSYGYTF. The CDR3 region has the DNA TGCGCCAGCAGCTGGGGGGACAGGGAAGACTCCTATGGCTACACCTTC. The chain couples TRBV5-1 to TRBJ1-2; 9 nucleotides match TRBD1. J lost 4 bases, V lost 3 bases, and 10 bases had no gene match. Looked up from germline, CDR1 is SGHRS and CDR2 is YFSETQ. CDR3 size: 16 residues. Variable domain in full (rest from reference TRBV5-1 and TRBJ1-2): KAGVTQTPRYLIKTRGQQVTLSCSPISGHRSVSWYQQTPGQGLQFLFEYFSETQRNKGNFPGRFSGRQFSNSRSEMNVSTLELGDSALYLCASSWGDREDSYGYTFGSGTRLTVV.

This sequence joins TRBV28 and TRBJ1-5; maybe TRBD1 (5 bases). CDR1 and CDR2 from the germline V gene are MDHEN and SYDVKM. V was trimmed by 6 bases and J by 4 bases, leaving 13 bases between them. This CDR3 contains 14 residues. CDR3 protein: CASRGHRANQPQHF. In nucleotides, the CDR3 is TGTGCCAGCAGAGGACACCGGGCGAATCAGCCCCAGCATTTT.

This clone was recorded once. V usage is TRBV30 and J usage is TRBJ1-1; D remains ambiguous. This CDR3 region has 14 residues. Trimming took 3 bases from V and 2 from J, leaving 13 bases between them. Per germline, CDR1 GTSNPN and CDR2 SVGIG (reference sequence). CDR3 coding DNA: TGTGCCTGGAGCAACCACCAATTCAACACTGAAGCTTTCTTT. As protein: CAWSNHQFNTEAFF.

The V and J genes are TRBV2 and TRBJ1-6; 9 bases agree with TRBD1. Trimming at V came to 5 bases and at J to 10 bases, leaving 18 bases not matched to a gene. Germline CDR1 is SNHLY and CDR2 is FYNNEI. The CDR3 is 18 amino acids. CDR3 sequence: CASSQTLRGTGILSPLHF. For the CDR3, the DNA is TGTGCCAGCAGTCAAACCCTTAGGGGGACAGGGATCCTCTCACCCCTCCACTTT.

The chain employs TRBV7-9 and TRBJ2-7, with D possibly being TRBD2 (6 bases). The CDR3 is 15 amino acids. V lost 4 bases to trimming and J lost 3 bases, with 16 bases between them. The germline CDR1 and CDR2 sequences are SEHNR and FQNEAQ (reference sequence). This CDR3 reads CASSSPLPGDYEQYF. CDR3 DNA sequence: TGTGCCAGCAGCTCACCCCTTCCGGGAGACTACGAGCAGTACTTC.

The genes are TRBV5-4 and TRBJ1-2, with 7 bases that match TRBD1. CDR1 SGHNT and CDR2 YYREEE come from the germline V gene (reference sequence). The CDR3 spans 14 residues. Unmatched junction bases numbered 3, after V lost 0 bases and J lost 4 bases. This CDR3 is CASSLEGGVYGYTF. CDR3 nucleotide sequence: TGTGCCAGCAGCTTGGAAGGGGGCGTCTATGGCTACACCTTC.

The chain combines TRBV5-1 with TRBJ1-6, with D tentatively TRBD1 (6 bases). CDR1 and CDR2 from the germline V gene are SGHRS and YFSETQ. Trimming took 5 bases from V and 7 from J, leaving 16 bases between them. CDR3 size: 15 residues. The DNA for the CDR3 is TGCGCCAGCAGAGATAGGGACAACGTGAATTCACCCCTCCACTTT. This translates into CASRDRDNVNSPLHF.

The CDR3 loop reads CASTTYRGSRENIQYF. In nucleotides, the CDR3 is TGTGCCAGCACTACCTATCGGGGGAGTAGGGAAAACATTCAGTACTTC. The chain links TRBV13 to TRBJ2-4, with D possibly matching TRBD2 (6 bases). V lost 7 bases and J lost 5, with 21 bases in between. This CDR3 has 16 residues. Germline lookup yields CDR1 PRHDT and CDR2 FYEKMQ (reference sequence).

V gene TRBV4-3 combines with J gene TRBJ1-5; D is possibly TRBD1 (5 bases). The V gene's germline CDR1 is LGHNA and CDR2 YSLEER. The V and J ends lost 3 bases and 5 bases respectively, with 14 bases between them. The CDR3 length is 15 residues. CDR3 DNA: TGCGCCAGCAGCCAGGCCGAGGGGTGGGATCAGCCCCAGCATTTT. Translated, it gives CASSQAEGWDQPQHF.

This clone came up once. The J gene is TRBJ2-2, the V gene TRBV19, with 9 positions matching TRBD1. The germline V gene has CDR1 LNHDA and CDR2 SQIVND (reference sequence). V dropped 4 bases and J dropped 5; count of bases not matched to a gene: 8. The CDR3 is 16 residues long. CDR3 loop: CASSNKRTGVTGELFF. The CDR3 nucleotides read TGTGCCAGTAGTAACAAAAGGACAGGGGTGACCGGGGAGCTGTTTTTT.

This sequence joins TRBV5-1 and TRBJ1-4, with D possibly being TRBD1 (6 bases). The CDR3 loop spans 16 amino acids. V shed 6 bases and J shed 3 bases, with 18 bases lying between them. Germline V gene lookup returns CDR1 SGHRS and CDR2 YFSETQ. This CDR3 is CASTGGAGMANEKLFF. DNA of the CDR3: TGCGCCAGCACCGGGGGGGCAGGGATGGCTAATGAAAAACTGTTTTTT.

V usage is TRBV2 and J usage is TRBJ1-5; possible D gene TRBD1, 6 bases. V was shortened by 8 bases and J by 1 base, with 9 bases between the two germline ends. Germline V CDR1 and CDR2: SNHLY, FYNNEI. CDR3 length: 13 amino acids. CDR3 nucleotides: TGTGCCAGCGGCAGGGGAAGCAATCAGCCCCAGCATTTT. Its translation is CASGRGSNQPQHF.

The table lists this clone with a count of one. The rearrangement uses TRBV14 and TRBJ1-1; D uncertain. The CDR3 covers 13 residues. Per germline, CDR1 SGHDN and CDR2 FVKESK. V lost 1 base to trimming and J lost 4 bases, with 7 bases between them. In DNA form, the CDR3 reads TGTGCCAGCAGCCAAGGGAGAGGCACTGAAGCTTTCTTT. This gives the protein CASSQGRGTEAFF.

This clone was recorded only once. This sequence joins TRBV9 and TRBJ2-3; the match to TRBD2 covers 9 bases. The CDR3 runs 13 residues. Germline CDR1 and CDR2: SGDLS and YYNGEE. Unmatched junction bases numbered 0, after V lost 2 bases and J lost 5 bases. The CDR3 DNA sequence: TGTGCCAGCAGCGTGACTAGCGGAGATACGCAGTATTTT. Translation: CASSVTSGDTQYF.

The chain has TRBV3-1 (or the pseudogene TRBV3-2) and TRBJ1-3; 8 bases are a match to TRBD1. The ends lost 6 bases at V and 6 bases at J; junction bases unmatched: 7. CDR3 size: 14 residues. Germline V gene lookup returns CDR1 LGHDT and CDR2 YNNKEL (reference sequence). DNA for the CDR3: TGTGCCAGCAGGACAGGGGCTAGCCCAAACACCATATATTTT. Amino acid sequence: CASRTGASPNTIYF.

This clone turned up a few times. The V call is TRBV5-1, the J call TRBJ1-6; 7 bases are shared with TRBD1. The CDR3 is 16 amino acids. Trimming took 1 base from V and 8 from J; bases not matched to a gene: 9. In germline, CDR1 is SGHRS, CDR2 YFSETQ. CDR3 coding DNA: TGCGCCAGCAGCTTGACGACAGGACAGGACTATTCACCCCTCCACTTT. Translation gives CASSLTTGQDYSPLHF.